These 17 T cell receptor beta chains share one sample of origin, sequenced in a study of cytomegalovirus exposure and HLA in healthy donors. The PCR used 60 Vbeta and 13 Jbeta primers. The assay was immunoSEQ multiplex PCR, and TCRdb's table has in-frame clones only and misses some. This sample carries fewer than 200,000 clones, 80% to 90% of them seen once, and the ten largest clones take around 0.8%. The specimen sequenced was PBMCs. Every receptor here comes from a woman under 30 in good health and CMV-seronegative.

As DNA, the CDR3 is TGTGCCAGCAGCGTTTACAGGGGGCTCTCAGATACGCAGTATTTT. Amino acid sequence: CASSVYRGLSDTQYF. The rearrangement uses TRBV5-4 and TRBJ2-3, with 9 bases lining up with TRBD1. Germline V gives CDR1 SGHNT, CDR2 YYREEE (reference sequence). Trimming took 4 bases from V and 4 from J; bases not matched to a gene: 7. CDR3 length equals 15 residues.

The chain recombines TRBV28 with TRBJ1-1, with 9 bases matching TRBD1. The CDR3 totals 16 residues. CDR1 and CDR2 from the germline V gene are MDHEN and SYDVKM. After removal of 4 bases from V and 2 bases from J, the junction contained 8 bases not matched to a gene. CDR3 bases: TGTGCCAGCAGTTCTACCGGGACAGGGTTTAACACTGAAGCTTTCTTT. Encoded protein: CASSSTGTGFNTEAFF.

This clone turned up a few times. The chain joins TRBV29-1 to TRBJ2-7; TRBD1 matches at 7 bases. The CDR3 consists of 13 residues. From germline, CDR1 is SQVTM and CDR2 ANQGSEA. V gave up 5 bases and J gave up 4 bases; unmatched junction bases: 8. CDR3 bases: TGCAGCGTTTGTTACAGGGGCATGTACGAGCAGTACTTC. Translation gives CSVCYRGMYEQYF.

The J gene is TRBJ1-1, the V gene TRBV13; perhaps TRBD1 as D (5 bases). The CDR3 is made up of 13 amino acids. The ends were cut back, 5 bases at V and 14 bases at J, with 21 bases in the middle. Germline CDR1 and CDR2: PRHDT and FYEKMQ (reference sequence). The CDR3 DNA reads as TGTGCCAGCAGCACGGCGGACCGCGGGGGTCCCTTCTTT. Encoded protein: CASSTADRGGPFF.

The chain carries TRBV5-6 and TRBJ2-5; D gene uncertain. With the DNA end fitting TRBJ2-7 better, the J assignment may be wrong. The CDR3 totals 15 residues. Germline CDR1 reads SGHDT; CDR2 reads YYEEEE. The CDR3 here is CASSFTSKSAYEQYF. The CDR3 nucleotides read TGTGCCAGCAGCTTCACGTCTAAGTCTGCCTACGAGCAGTACTTC.

This clone has only a few counts. The rearrangement links TRBV14 to TRBJ1-5; tentative D call: TRBD1 (6 bases). CDR1 is SGHDN and CDR2 is FVKESK in the germline V gene. V was trimmed by 0 bases and J by 12 bases, leaving 12 bases between them. The CDR3 totals 13 residues. The CDR3 loop is CASSQEQGGVQHF. CDR3 DNA sequence: TGTGCCAGCAGCCAAGAACAGGGAGGGGTCCAGCATTTT. The whole variable domain, remainder taken from reference TRBV14 and TRBJ1-5, is EAGVTQFPSHSVIEKGQTVTLRCDPISGHDNLYWYRRVMGKEIKFLLHFVKESKQDESGMPNNRFLAERTGGTYSTLKVQPAELEDSGVYFCASSQEQGGVQHFGDGTRLSIL.

The chain employs TRBV6-4 and TRBJ2-2; 7 bases line up with TRBD2. The J segment lost 4 bases and the V segment lost 2 bases, leaving 1 base of the junction unmatched. The CDR3 loop spans 14 amino acids. Looked up from germline, CDR1 is MRHNA and CDR2 is SNTAGT. Written as DNA, the CDR3 is TGTGCCAGCAGTGACGGCGGGAGCACCGGGGAGCTGTTTTTT. This sequence encodes CASSDGGSTGELFF.

The chain couples TRBV4-2 to TRBJ2-1; no clear D. Germline lookup yields CDR1 LGHNA and CDR2 YNFKEQ. Trimming removed 1 base at V and 0 bases at J, with 10 bases between. There are 16 residues in the CDR3. The CDR3 sequence: CASSQGLVNSYNEQFF. CDR3 nucleotide sequence: TGTGCCAGCAGCCAAGGGCTAGTTAACTCCTACAATGAGCAGTTCTTC.

This chain connects TRBV5-6 to TRBJ1-6, with TRBD1 matching over 9 bases. The CDR3 loop spans 16 amino acids. Germline V gene data show CDR1 as SGHDT and CDR2 as YYEEEE. V was clipped by 4 bases and J by 4 bases; unmatched bases: 6. The CDR3 DNA reads TGTGCCAGCAGCCCCGGACAGGGGCGTTATAATTCACCCCTCCACTTT. Protein: CASSPGQGRYNSPLHF.

The V call is TRBV7-9, the J call TRBJ2-7, with D possibly matching TRBD2 (5 bases). Per the germline V gene, CDR1 is SEHNR and CDR2 is FQNEAQ (reference sequence). The CDR3 is 12 residues long. Deletions cut 5 bases from V and 3 bases from J, with 8 bases between. Here the CDR3 reads CASSAGGYEQYF. The DNA of the CDR3 is TGTGCCAGCAGCGCAGGAGGCTACGAGCAGTACTTC.

In its sample, this clone was seen a few times. The chain employs TRBV6-1 and TRBJ1-6, with 8 bases aligning to TRBD1. V lost 6 bases to trimming and J lost 6 bases; unmatched junction nucleotides: 4. There are 14 residues in the CDR3. Germline-derived CDR1 and CDR2 are MNHNS and SASEGT. DNA of the CDR3: TGTGCCAGCAGCGAGACAGGGGCTAATTCACCCCTCCACTTT. This codes for CASSETGANSPLHF.

The chain carries TRBV18 and TRBJ1-2, with no clear D. The CDR3 length is 16 residues. V dropped 3 bases and J dropped 3 bases, with 17 bases sitting between them. The germline gives CDR1 KGHSH, CDR2 LQKENI. The CDR3 region is CASSPTSWGGDYGYTF. CDR3 coding DNA: TGTGCCAGCTCACCGACCTCCTGGGGAGGCGACTATGGCTACACCTTC.

The V and J genes are TRBV14 and TRBJ2-1; 11 nucleotides line up with TRBD2. The CDR3 runs to 14 residues. CDR1 SGHDN and CDR2 FVKESK come from the germline V gene. V gave up 5 bases and J gave up 6 bases; unmatched junction bases: 3. CDR3 loop: CASSEGLAANEQFF. In DNA, the CDR3 is TGTGCCAGCAGCGAGGGACTAGCGGCCAATGAGCAGTTCTTC. Full variable domain (missing parts from reference TRBV14 and TRBJ2-1): EAGVTQFPSHSVIEKGQTVTLRCDPISGHDNLYWYRRVMGKEIKFLLHFVKESKQDESGMPNNRFLAERTGGTYSTLKVQPAELEDSGVYFCASSEGLAANEQFFGPGTRLTVL.

V gene TRBV19 combines with J gene TRBJ1-2, with unresolved D. Trimming shortened V by 4 bases and J by 8 bases, and 26 bases separated the two germline ends. CDR1 and CDR2 (germline): LNHDA, SQIVND (reference sequence). The CDR3 length is 17 residues. Here the CDR3 reads CASSTNFAQAATKGYTF. Written as DNA, the CDR3 is TGTGCCAGTAGTACAAACTTCGCCCAAGCGGCCACTAAGGGCTACACCTTC.

The V call is TRBV7-2, the J call TRBJ2-7, with a possible D match to TRBD2 (5 bases). This CDR3 comprises 13 residues. Germline CDR1 and CDR2: SGHTA and FQGNSA. V was pared by 5 bases and J by 1 base, with 9 bases between. This chain's CDR3 is CASSPGLSYEQYF. The CDR3 bases are TGTGCCAGCAGCCCCGGACTTTCCTACGAGCAGTACTTC.

The V call is TRBV19, the J call TRBJ1-5; 8 bases are shared with TRBD1. This CDR3 has 17 residues. Germline V gives CDR1 LNHDA, CDR2 SQIVND (reference sequence). The V segment lost 6 bases and the J segment 4 bases; nucleotides outside the gene matches: 14. CDR3 loop: CASRDPGTGPTNQPQHF. The CDR3 nucleotides are TGTGCCAGTAGGGACCCAGGGACAGGTCCAACAAATCAGCCCCAGCATTTT. The variable domain in full, completed from reference TRBV19 and TRBJ1-5, reads DGGITQSPKYLFRKEGQNVTLSCEQNLNHDAMYWYRQDPGQGLRLIYYSQIVNDFQKGDIAEGYSVSREKKESFPLTVTSAQKNPTAFYLCASRDPGTGPTNQPQHFGDGTRLSIL.

V is TRBV27 and J is TRBJ1-1; 8 bases align to TRBD1. J was trimmed by 9 bases and V by 1 base; bases with no gene match: 13. The germline V gene has CDR1 MNHEY and CDR2 SMNVEV (reference sequence). This CDR3 contains 16 residues. DNA of the CDR3: TGTGCCAGCAGTTTATACCCTTCCCTGACAGGGGAAAAAGCTTTCTTT. This translates into CASSLYPSLTGEKAFF.